A selection of T cell receptor beta chains follows, all from one sample in a study of blood T cells in healthy people across ages. Using its own MiXCR run on the 5' RACE reads, TCRdb lists one record per CDR3 protein. The sample records some 1,000,000 distinct CDR3 sequences, under 30% being singletons. The data were also submitted as part of a second study, on T cells of mothers and their children.

Sequenced input: blood. Receptor source: a girl aged 2 to 9 in good health. Both conserved end residues are part of each CDR3. A D gene is named only where the DNA matches it firmly. Clone size appears in some rows only: once, few, many, or a class for an expanded clone.

v_gene	abundance	len	j_gene	d_gene	CDR3aa	CDR3nt
TRBV24-1	.	15	TRBJ2-5	TRBD2	CATSDQASGRETQYF	TGTGCCACCAGTGATCAGGCTAGCGGGAGAGAGACCCAGTACTTC
TRBV10-3	few	11	TRBJ1-1	.	CAISSREEAFF	TGTGCCATCAGTAGTCGGGAGGAAGCTTTCTTT
TRBV4-1	.	17	TRBJ2-4	TRBD2	CASSQPTSGRAKNIQYF	TGCGCCAGCAGCCAACCCACTAGCGGGAGAGCCAAGAACATTCAGTACTTC
TRBV12-3/TRBV12-4	few	14	TRBJ2-5	.	CASSVGTAEETQYF	TGTGCCAGCAGTGTCGGGACGGCAGAAGAGACCCAGTACTTC
TRBV5-6	few	15	TRBJ1-1	.	CASTKDLKGNTEAFF	TGTGCCAGCACCAAAGACCTAAAGGGTAACACTGAAGCTTTCTTT
TRBV4-2	few	16	TRBJ1-5	.	CASSQGPWTSNQPQHF	TGTGCCAGCAGCCAAGGGCCCTGGACGAGCAATCAGCCCCAGCATTTT
TRBV29-1	.	13	TRBJ1-2	.	CSVEDPRADGYTF	TGCAGCGTTGAGGACCCCCGAGCGGATGGCTACACCTTC
TRBV4-1	.	14	TRBJ2-3	.	CASSQEQITDTQYF	TGCGCCAGCAGCCAAGAACAAATCACAGATACGCAGTATTTT
TRBV7-2	few	18	TRBJ1-6	.	CASSLEEGGWKYNSPLHF	TGTGCCAGCAGCTTAGAAGAGGGGGGATGGAAATATAATTCACCCCTCCACTTT
TRBV12-3/TRBV12-4	.	14	TRBJ2-1	.	CASSERRGTPEQFF	TGTGCCAGCAGCGAGCGGCGAGGGACACCTGAGCAGTTCTTC
TRBV20-1	.	15	TRBJ2-1	.	CSLLADGSSYNEQFF	TGCAGCCTACTGGCTGACGGCAGCTCCTACAATGAGCAGTTCTTC
TRBV10-3	.	13	TRBJ1-1	.	CAIRPEEGTEAFF	TGTGCCATCAGACCAGAGGAGGGGACTGAAGCTTTCTTT
TRBV11-2	.	12	TRBJ2-1	.	CASSWEINEQFF	TGTGCCAGCAGCTGGGAGATCAATGAGCAGTTCTTC
TRBV20-1	few	14	TRBJ2-5	.	CSAVEGVSQETQYF	TGCAGTGCCGTCGAAGGTGTGTCTCAAGAGACCCAGTACTTC
TRBV20-1	few	14	TRBJ1-1	.	CSAPTGFQDTEAFF	TGCAGTGCTCCCACCGGGTTTCAAGACACTGAAGCTTTCTTT
TRBV12-3/TRBV12-4	many	12	TRBJ2-1	.	CASSFGAGPQFF	TGTGCCAGCAGTTTTGGGGCAGGGCCCCAGTTCTTC
TRBV12-3/TRBV12-4	.	15	TRBJ2-5	.	CASSFGGGIEETQYF	TGTGCCAGCAGTTTCGGTGGCGGGATAGAAGAGACCCAGTACTTC
TRBV7-9	few	14	TRBJ2-5	.	CASGPLVELETQYF	TGTGCCAGCGGCCCTTTAGTCGAACTAGAGACCCAGTACTTC
TRBV7-9	few	18	TRBJ1-2	.	CASSLGASKDPRNYGYTF	TGTGCCAGCAGCTTGGGGGCCTCTAAGGATCCTAGGAACTATGGCTACACCTTC
TRBV20-1	few	14	TRBJ2-1	TRBD2	CSPIPGLAEGEQFF	TGCAGTCCGATACCGGGACTAGCGGAGGGTGAGCAGTTCTTC
TRBV19	.	17	TRBJ2-4	.	CASSPEGGGRTKNIQYF	TGTGCCAGTAGTCCCGAGGGGGGAGGTCGGACCAAAAACATTCAGTACTTC
TRBV12-3/TRBV12-4	.	14	TRBJ2-3	.	CASSATVREDTQYF	TGTGCCAGCAGTGCCACAGTGAGAGAAGATACGCAGTATTTT
TRBV7-6	.	14	TRBJ2-1	.	CASSSDRLHNEQFF	TGTGCCAGCAGCTCCGACAGACTCCACAATGAGCAGTTCTTC
TRBV10-3	.	15	TRBJ2-1	.	CAITIDRYPYNEQFF	TGTGCCATCACAATAGACAGGTATCCCTACAATGAGCAGTTCTTC
TRBV20-1	.	15	TRBJ1-5	.	CSARVQGAINQPQHF	TGCAGTGCTAGGGTTCAAGGTGCCATCAATCAGCCCCAGCATTTT
TRBV6-2/TRBV6-3	.	15	TRBJ2-7	TRBD2	CASGLLAGVEREQYF	TGTGCCAGCGGTCTTCTAGCGGGAGTGGAACGCGAGCAGTACTTC
TRBV11-3	many	12	TRBJ2-3	.	CASSSSGDTQYF	TGTGCCAGCAGCTCTTCGGGAGATACGCAGTATTTT
TRBV29-1	.	13	TRBJ2-7	.	CSVAIGGAYEQYF	TGCAGCGTAGCCATAGGGGGAGCCTACGAGCAGTACTTC
TRBV20-1	few	12	TRBJ2-5	.	CSASLQGQTQYF	TGCAGTGCTAGCTTACAGGGACAGACCCAGTACTTC
TRBV6-1	.	13	TRBJ1-2	.	CASVGGRSYGYTF	TGTGCCAGCGTGGGGGGGCGCAGCTATGGCTACACCTTC
TRBV12-3/TRBV12-4	.	16	TRBJ2-5	TRBD2	CASSLQTSGKQETQYF	TGTGCCAGCAGCCTTCAGACTAGCGGGAAACAAGAGACCCAGTACTTC
TRBV6-6	.	17	TRBJ2-7	.	CASSDGTTMVLSPKQYF	TGTGCCAGCAGTGACGGGACAACCATGGTTTTAAGTCCCAAGCAGTACTTC